This T cell receptor beta chain was documented in a study of T cell responses to AZD1222 COVID-19 vaccine. Findings and caveats of the study: Spike-specific TCR breadth rose after two AZD1222 doses, and depth rose as well.

CDR3 length: 13 amino acids. The V and J ends lost 5 bases and 4 bases respectively, with 11 bases between them. Germline CDR1 reads MNHEY; CDR2 reads SVGEGT. As to this clone: Its matching antigen is unknown.

Method: immunoSEQ multiplex PCR; TCRdb's copy keeps in-frame clones and lacks some. The sample lists 100,000 to 150,000 clones, 84% seen once, with about 28% in the top ten. The chain recombines TRBV6-2 or TRBV6-3 with TRBJ1-2; D might be TRBD1 (6 bases). The sequencing here drew on peripheral blood, taken 28 days after the second AZD1222 dose. The receptor was derived from an adult who received the AZD1222 COVID-19 vaccine. CDR3 in DNA: TGTGCCAGCAGTCGGGACACCCCCTATGGCTACACCTTC. Its protein is CASSRDTPYGYTF.